Each of the 22 T cell receptor beta chains below was sequenced from the same sample in a study of identical twins (dated by TCRdb to 2016 to 2017). Preparation of the library involved 5' RACE. The run used an Illumina HiSeq 2000. The raw public reads went through TCRdb reprocessing: fastp at Q25, MiXCR clone calling, in-frame beta chains kept. Every CDR3 protein is listed once, alongside the most common genes and DNA of its rows. The sample table contains around 100,000 distinct CDR3 sequences; only one count was recorded for 5.9% of them. The biggest ten clones account for about 12% of the sample. The sequencing input was memory T cells sorted from blood. In the paper's terms, the cell subset or site label means: CD45RO+ enriched T cells. These receptors all stem from a woman between 50 and 59 years old in good health.

This clonotype appeared many times. This rearrangement joins TRBV5-1 to TRBJ2-1, with D perhaps matching TRBD1 (6 bases). V lost 0 bases to trimming and J lost 10 bases, with 11 bases between them. The CDR3 has 13 residues. In germline, CDR1 is SGHRS, CDR2 YFSETQ. Here the CDR3 reads CASSLESGTEQFF. The CDR3 coding sequence is TGCGCCAGCAGCTTGGAATCCGGGACAGAGCAGTTCTTC.

There are many counts of this clonotype. This chain uses TRBV19 with TRBJ2-6; no clear D. This CDR3 has 17 amino acids. The germline V and J ends were trimmed by 1 base and 1 base, with 11 bases remaining between them. Germline lookup yields CDR1 LNHDA and CDR2 SQIVND (reference sequence). CDR3 loop: CASSIAHSRSGANVLTF. In DNA, the CDR3 is TGTGCCAGTAGTATAGCTCACAGTAGGTCTGGGGCCAACGTCCTGACTTTC.

This clonotype showed up many times. The chain links TRBV11-2 to TRBJ2-2; TRBD1 matches 9 bases. The CDR3 has 21 amino acids. Germline CDR1 SGHAT, CDR2 FQNNGV. V was clipped by 2 bases and J by 3 bases; unmatched bases: 19. The CDR3 DNA reads as TGTGCCAGCAGCTTATTGGGACGGGACAGGGAAGGTCTGTCGCACACCGGGGAGCTGTTTTTT. It encodes CASSLLGRDREGLSHTGELFF.

This clonotype showed up many times. The chain couples TRBV12-3 or TRBV12-4 to TRBJ2-1, with 8 bases aligning to TRBD2. The junction had 12 bases not matched to a gene; V was cut back by 2 bases and J by 9 bases. CDR3 length: 16 amino acids. The CDR3 loop reads CASSLYPGLAGGEQFF. The CDR3 DNA sequence: TGTGCCAGCAGTTTATATCCAGGACTAGCAGGCGGTGAGCAGTTCTTC.

This clonotype was counted at least ten times. The rearrangement links TRBV7-8 to TRBJ2-5; D is unclear. V was clipped by 1 base and J by 3 bases, with 6 bases between them. Germline V gives CDR1 SGHVS, CDR2 FQNEAQ. This CDR3 is 13 amino acids long. This chain's CDR3 is CASSLGGKETQYF. The CDR3, as DNA: TGTGCCAGCAGCTTAGGTGGAAAAGAGACCCAGTACTTC.

Ten or more counts support this clonotype. The chain links TRBV28 to TRBJ2-5, with 9 bases identical to TRBD1. The CDR3 has 15 amino acids. Germline CDR1 MDHEN, CDR2 SYDVKM. V trimming: 2 bases; J trimming: 4 bases; junction bases outside the gene matches: 5. This chain's CDR3 is CASSLITGGRETQYF. The CDR3, as DNA: TGTGCCAGCAGTTTAATTACAGGGGGCCGAGAGACCCAGTACTTC.

This clonotype has a count of ten or more. This chain connects TRBV2 to TRBJ1-1, with D uncertain. V lost 8 bases and J lost 0, with 10 bases in between. Per the germline V gene, CDR1 is SNHLY and CDR2 is FYNNEI. The CDR3 length is 13 residues. In DNA, the CDR3 is TGTGCCAGCCATACAGTCATGAACACTGAAGCTTTCTTT. Amino acids: CASHTVMNTEAFF.

This clonotype has just a few counts. The gene calls are TRBV2 and TRBJ2-3, with a possible D match to TRBD2 (5 bases). There are 13 residues in the CDR3. Germline V gives CDR1 SNHLY, CDR2 FYNNEI. The ends were cut back, 8 bases at V and 3 bases at J, with 12 bases in the middle. The CDR3 DNA reads as TGTGCCAGCGAGACGGGCGGGACAGATACGCAGTATTTT. Encoded protein: CASETGGTDTQYF.

This clonotype was seen ten or more times. The V call is TRBV5-1, the J call TRBJ2-3; TRBD1 is a possible D gene (6 bases). This CDR3 is built from 14 residues. The germline V and J ends were trimmed by 6 bases and 0 bases, with 11 bases remaining between them. Germline assignment: CDR1 SGHRS and CDR2 YFSETQ. The CDR3 here is CASTVRGSTDTQYF. CDR3 nucleotides: TGCGCCAGCACTGTGAGGGGGAGCACAGATACGCAGTATTTT.

The chain recombines TRBV12-3 or TRBV12-4 with TRBJ1-1, with D perhaps TRBD1 (5 bases). The CDR3 extends over 12 amino acids. Trimming took off 7 bases at V and 5 bases at J, with 11 bases between the two ends. Here the CDR3 DNA reads TGTGCCAGCACTGGGGGTTGGACTGAAGCTTTCTTT. This gives the protein CASTGGWTEAFF.

This chain uses TRBV5-1 with TRBJ2-7; weak D call: TRBD1 (5 bases). CDR1 and CDR2 from the germline V gene are SGHRS and YFSETQ. This CDR3 spans 12 amino acids. Trimming removed 4 bases at V and 2 bases at J, with 7 bases between. As DNA, the CDR3 is TGCGCCAGCAGCCTAGGGGCCTACGAGCAGTACTTC. Amino acid sequence: CASSLGAYEQYF.

As concerns this clonotype: With a much larger clone just one base away, this may be a read error. The rearrangement joins TRBV20-1 to TRBJ2-1; possible D gene TRBD2, 5 bases. Germline V lookup: CDR1 DFQATT, CDR2 SNEGSKA (reference sequence). This CDR3 has 13 amino acids. Here the CDR3 reads CSARGEYGNDQFF. The CDR3 nucleotides are TGCAGTGCTAGAGGGGAGTACGGCAATGATCAGTTCTTC.

The sample holds many counts of this clonotype. This chain links TRBV24-1 with TRBJ2-5; maybe TRBD1 (5 bases). The V gene's germline CDR1 is KGHDR and CDR2 SFDVKD. CDR3 size: 15 residues. The V and J ends lost 1 base and 3 bases respectively, with 11 bases between them. This CDR3 is CATSDFRKGEETQYF. For the CDR3, the DNA is TGTGCCACCAGTGATTTTAGGAAAGGGGAAGAGACCCAGTACTTC.

This clonotype was recorded many times. The chain recombines TRBV11-2 with TRBJ1-6, with TRBD1 as a possible D gene (6 bases). The CDR3 consists of 17 residues. CDR1 is SGHAT and CDR2 is FQNNGV in the germline V gene. V gave up 3 bases and J gave up 7 bases, with 19 bases separating them. The CDR3, as DNA: TGTGCCAGCAGCTTCCAACCCCCACAGGGAAACAATTCACCCCTCCACTTT. Its translation is CASSFQPPQGNNSPLHF. Drawing the rest from reference TRBV11-2 and TRBJ1-6, the complete variable domain is EAGVAQSPRYKIIEKRQSVAFWCNPISGHATLYWYQQILGQGPKLLIQFQNNGVVDDSQLPKDRFSAERLKGVDSTLKIQPAKLEDSAVYLCASSFQPPQGNNSPLHFGNGTRLTVT.

The V and J genes are TRBV30 and TRBJ1-2; D is uncertain. The CDR3 contains 11 residues. Trimming shortened V by 1 base and J by 6 bases, and 6 bases separated the two germline ends. Germline V gene lookup returns CDR1 GTSNPN and CDR2 SVGIG (reference sequence). The CDR3 loop reads CAWSDLNGYTF. CDR3 DNA: TGTGCCTGGAGTGACCTTAATGGCTACACCTTC.

This clonotype was counted ten times or more. Mismatch with germline at one junction end may stem from a read error. The chain has TRBV7-9 and TRBJ1-1, with 7 bases fitting TRBD1. The CDR3 covers 14 residues. The V gene's germline CDR1 is SEHNR and CDR2 FQNEAQ (reference sequence). The CDR3: CASSSQTGTPEAFF. The DNA for the CDR3 is TGTGCCAGCAGCTCTCAGACAGGGACCCCTGAGGCTTTCTTT.

This clonotype occurred many times. The CDR3 sequence: CASSELTGGPQYF. CDR3 DNA sequence: TGTGCCAGCAGTGAACTGACAGGGGGCCCCCAGTACTTC. The chain uses TRBV6-5 and TRBJ2-5; 10 positions match TRBD1. Trimming at V came to 5 bases and at J to 9 bases, leaving 6 bases not matched to a gene. The germline gives CDR1 MNHEY, CDR2 SVGAGI. The CDR3 totals 13 residues.

V is TRBV19 and J is TRBJ2-2; the match to TRBD2 covers 12 bases. CDR3 length: 16 amino acids. Trimming at V came to 6 bases and at J to 4 bases, leaving 6 bases not matched to a gene. Germline-derived CDR1 and CDR2 are LNHDA and SQIVND (reference sequence). The CDR3 DNA reads TGTGCCAGTAGAGCTAGCGGGAGGGCCGTCACCGGGGAGCTGTTTTTT. Residues: CASRASGRAVTGELFF.

This clonotype was seen many times. J is TRBJ1-1 and V is TRBV20-1; 9 positions match TRBD1. The ends lost 3 bases at V and 4 bases at J; junction bases unmatched: 3. The CDR3 sequence is 13 residues long. CDR1 is DFQATT, CDR2 SNEGSKA, per germline (reference sequence). CDR3 sequence reads: CSARTGGPTEAFF. Written as DNA, the CDR3 is TGCAGTGCTAGGACAGGGGGACCCACTGAAGCTTTCTTT.

This clonotype was seen at least ten times. The chain is built from TRBV4-1 and TRBJ1-5, with D unclear. This CDR3 comprises 14 residues. Germline lookup yields CDR1 MGHRA and CDR2 YSYEKL. Between the trimmed V and J ends, which lost 1 base and 2 bases, there was a span of 6 bases. Written as DNA, the CDR3 is TGCGCCAGCAGCCAAGCAGATGGCAATCAGCCCCAGCATTTT. Translated, it gives CASSQADGNQPQHF.

J is TRBJ2-1 and V is TRBV6-1; tentatively, D is TRBD2 (6 bases). The germline V gene encodes CDR1 MNHNS and CDR2 SASEGT. Trimming cost V 5 bases and J 7 bases, with 12 bases left between them. This CDR3 has 13 amino acids. CDR3 loop: CASSRASVNEQFF. In DNA form, the CDR3 reads TGTGCCAGCAGTCGGGCTAGCGTGAATGAGCAGTTCTTC.

The sample holds many counts of this clonotype. V is TRBV20-1 and J is TRBJ1-5; the D is unclear. The V gene lost 3 bases and the J gene lost 1 base, with 16 bases spanning the gap. CDR3 length equals 16 residues. Germline values: CDR1 DFQATT, CDR2 SNEGSKA (reference sequence). The CDR3 coding sequence is TGCAGTGCTAGTAGCGCGGTGGCCCGGAGCAATCAGCCCCAGCATTTT. Its protein is CSASSAVARSNQPQHF.